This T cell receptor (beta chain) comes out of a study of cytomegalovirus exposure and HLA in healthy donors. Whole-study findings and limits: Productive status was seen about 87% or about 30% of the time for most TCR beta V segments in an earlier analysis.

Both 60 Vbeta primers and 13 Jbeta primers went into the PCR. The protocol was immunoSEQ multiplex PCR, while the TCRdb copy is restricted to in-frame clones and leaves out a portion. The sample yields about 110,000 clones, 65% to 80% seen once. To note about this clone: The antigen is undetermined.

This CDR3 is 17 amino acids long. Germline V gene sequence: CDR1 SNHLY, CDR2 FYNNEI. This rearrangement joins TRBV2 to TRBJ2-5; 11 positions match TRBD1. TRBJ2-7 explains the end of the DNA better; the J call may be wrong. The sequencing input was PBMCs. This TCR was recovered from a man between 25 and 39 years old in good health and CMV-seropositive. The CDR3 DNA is TGTGCCAGCAGGCCCGGACAGGGGGCGAGCCTGAGGGACGAGCAGTACTTC. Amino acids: CASRPGQGASLRDEQYF.